The T cell receptor beta chain under discussion was sequenced for a study of regulatory T cells in long-lasting Graves disease. The authors built TCR beta libraries using iRepertoire HTBI primers and Arm-PCR of CDR3 regions. A single record per CDR3 protein comes from TCRdb applying MiXCR to the multiplex PCR reads. The data hold around 500,000 distinct CDR3 sequences, with about 13% observed a single time. Sample time point: newly diagnosed GD, antithyroid drugs for less than 3 months. There was RNA extracted from PBMCs, and the TCR library was made from it. This CDR3 region has 13 residues. V was trimmed by 3 bases and J by 4 bases, leaving 10 bases between them. This sample also belongs to another study, concerning T cells in Graves' hyperthyroidism and ophthalmopathy.

This clonotype was obtained from a man aged 30 to 45 with Graves disease. The chain carries TRBV12-3 or TRBV12-4 and TRBJ2-7; no reliable D call. Sequences were derived from peripheral blood mononuclear cells (PBMCs), sampled at new diagnosis, from a patient treated with antithyroid drugs. DNA for the CDR3: TGTGCCAGCAGTTTCGAGGACCCGTACGAGCAGTACTTC. Protein: CASSFEDPYEQYF.